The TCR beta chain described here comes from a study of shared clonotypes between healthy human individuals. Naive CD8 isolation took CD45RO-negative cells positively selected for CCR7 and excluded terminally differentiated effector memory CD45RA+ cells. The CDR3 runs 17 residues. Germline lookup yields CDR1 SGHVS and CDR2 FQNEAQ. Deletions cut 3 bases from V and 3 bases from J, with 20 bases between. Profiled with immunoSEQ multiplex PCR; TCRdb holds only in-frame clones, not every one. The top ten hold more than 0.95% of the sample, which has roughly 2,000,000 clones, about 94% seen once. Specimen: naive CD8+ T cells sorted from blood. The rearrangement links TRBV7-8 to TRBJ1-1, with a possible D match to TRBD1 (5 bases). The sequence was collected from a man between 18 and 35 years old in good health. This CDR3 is CASSFTITGEVHTEAFF. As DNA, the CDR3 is TGTGCCAGCAGCTTTACAATTACGGGGGAGGTCCACACTGAAGCTTTCTTT.